This T cell receptor beta chain was captured by sequencing in a study of T-cell memory formation after mild COVID-19. This clonotype was detected only a few times. TCR alpha and TCR beta cDNA libraries carrying sample barcodes and UMIs were produced by 5'RACE using constant-segment primers. TCRdb re-called the 5' RACE reads through MiXCR, storing one row per CDR3 protein. The sample lists almost 250,000 distinct CDR3 sequences, over 15% seen once, with 2.1% in the top ten. Per the germline V gene, CDR1 is SEHNR and CDR2 is FQNEAQ (reference sequence). The CDR3 extends over 12 amino acids. Trimming took 8 bases from V and 9 from J; bases not matched to a gene: 7.

Input material: PBMCs or a T cell subset sorted from them (not recorded which). The origin of this receptor is an adult woman who had mild COVID-19 (a few samples of this study predate the infection). Cell type and time point are not known. The rearrangement links TRBV7-9 to TRBJ2-1; 7 positions match TRBD2. CDR3: CASPASGGEQFF. CDR3 in DNA: TGTGCCAGCCCAGCTTCGGGGGGTGAGCAGTTCTTC.